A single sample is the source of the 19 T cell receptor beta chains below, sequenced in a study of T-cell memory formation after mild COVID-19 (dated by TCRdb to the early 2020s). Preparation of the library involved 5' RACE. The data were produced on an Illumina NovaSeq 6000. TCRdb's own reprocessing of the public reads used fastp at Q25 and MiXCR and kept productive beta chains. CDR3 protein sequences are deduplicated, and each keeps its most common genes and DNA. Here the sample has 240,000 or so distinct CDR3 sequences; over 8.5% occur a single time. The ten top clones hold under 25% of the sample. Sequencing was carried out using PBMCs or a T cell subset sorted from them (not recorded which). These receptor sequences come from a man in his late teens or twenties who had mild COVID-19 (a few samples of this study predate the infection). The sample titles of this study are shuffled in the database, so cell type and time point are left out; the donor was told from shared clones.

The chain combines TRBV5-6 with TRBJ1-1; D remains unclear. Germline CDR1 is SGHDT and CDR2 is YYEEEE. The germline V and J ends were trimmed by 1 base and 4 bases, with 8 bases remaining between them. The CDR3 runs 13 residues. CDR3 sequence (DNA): TGTGCCAGCAGCTTGTTGTTCGGCACTGAAGCTTTCTTT. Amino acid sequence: CASSLLFGTEAFF.

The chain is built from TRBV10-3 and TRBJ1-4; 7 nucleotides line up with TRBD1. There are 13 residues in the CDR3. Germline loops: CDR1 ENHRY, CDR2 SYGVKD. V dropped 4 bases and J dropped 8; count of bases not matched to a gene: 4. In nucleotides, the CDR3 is TGTGCCATCAGTGCAGGGGGACGGGAAAAACTGTTTTTT. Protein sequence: CAISAGGREKLFF.

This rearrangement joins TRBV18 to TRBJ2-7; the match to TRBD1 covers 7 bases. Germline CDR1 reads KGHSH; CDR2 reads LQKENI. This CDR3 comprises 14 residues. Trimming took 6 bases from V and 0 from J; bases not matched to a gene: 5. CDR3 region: CASSRQGSSYEQYF. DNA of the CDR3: TGTGCCAGCTCCCGACAGGGTAGCTCCTACGAGCAGTACTTC.

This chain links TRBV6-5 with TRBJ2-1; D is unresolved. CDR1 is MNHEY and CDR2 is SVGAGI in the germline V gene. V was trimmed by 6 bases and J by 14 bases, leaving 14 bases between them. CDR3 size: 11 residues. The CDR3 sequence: CASRARAGEFF. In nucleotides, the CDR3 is TGTGCCAGCAGAGCCCGGGCTGGGGAGTTCTTC.

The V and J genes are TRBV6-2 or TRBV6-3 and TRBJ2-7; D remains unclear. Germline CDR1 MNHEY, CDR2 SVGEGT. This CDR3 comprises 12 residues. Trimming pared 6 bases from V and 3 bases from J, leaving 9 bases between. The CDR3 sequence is CASSPPNYEQYF. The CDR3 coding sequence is TGTGCCAGCAGCCCCCCCAACTACGAGCAGTACTTC.

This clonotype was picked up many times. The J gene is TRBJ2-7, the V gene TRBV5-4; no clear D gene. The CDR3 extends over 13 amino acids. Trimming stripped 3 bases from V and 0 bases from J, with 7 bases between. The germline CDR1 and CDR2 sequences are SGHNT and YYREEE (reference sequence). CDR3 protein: CASSYPASYEQYF. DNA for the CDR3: TGTGCCAGCAGCTACCCGGCCTCCTACGAGCAGTACTTC.

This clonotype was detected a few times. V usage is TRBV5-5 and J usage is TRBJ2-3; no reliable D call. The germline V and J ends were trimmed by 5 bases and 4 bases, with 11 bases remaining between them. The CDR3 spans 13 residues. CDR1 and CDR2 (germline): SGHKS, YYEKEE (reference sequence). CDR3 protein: CASSSPSADTQYF. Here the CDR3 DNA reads TGTGCCAGCAGTTCACCCTCGGCAGATACGCAGTATTTT.

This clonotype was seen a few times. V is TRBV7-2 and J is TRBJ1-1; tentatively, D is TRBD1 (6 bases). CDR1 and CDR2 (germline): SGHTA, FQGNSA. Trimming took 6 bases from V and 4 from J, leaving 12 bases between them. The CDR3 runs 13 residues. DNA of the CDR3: TGTGCCAGCAGGAGACAGGAAGGCACTGAAGCTTTCTTT. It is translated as CASRRQEGTEAFF.

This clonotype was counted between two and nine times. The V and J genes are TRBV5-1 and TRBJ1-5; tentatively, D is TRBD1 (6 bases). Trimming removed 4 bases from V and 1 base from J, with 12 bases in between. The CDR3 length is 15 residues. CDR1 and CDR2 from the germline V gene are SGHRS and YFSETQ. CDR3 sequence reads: CASSPTGTSNQPQHF. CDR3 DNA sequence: TGCGCCAGCAGCCCAACAGGGACGAGCAATCAGCCCCAGCATTTT.

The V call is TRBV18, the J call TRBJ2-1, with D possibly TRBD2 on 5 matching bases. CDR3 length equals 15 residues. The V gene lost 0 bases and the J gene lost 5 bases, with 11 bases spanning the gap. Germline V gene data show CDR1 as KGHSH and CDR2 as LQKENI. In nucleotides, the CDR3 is TGTGCCAGCTCACCACCGAGCGGCAGGAACAATGAGCAGTTCTTC. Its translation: CASSPPSGRNNEQFF.

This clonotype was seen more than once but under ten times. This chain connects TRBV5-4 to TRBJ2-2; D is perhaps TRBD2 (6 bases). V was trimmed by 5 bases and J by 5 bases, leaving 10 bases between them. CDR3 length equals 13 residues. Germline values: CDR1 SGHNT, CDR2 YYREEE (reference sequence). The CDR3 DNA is TGTGCCAGCAGTTGGGGGGATACCGGGGAGCTGTTTTTT. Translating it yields CASSWGDTGELFF.

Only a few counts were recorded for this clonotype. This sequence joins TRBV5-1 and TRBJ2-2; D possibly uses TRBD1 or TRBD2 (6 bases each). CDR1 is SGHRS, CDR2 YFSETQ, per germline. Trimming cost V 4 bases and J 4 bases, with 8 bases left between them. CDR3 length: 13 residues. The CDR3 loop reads CASSGGRTGELFF. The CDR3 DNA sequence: TGCGCCAGCAGCGGGGGGCGCACCGGGGAGCTGTTTTTT.

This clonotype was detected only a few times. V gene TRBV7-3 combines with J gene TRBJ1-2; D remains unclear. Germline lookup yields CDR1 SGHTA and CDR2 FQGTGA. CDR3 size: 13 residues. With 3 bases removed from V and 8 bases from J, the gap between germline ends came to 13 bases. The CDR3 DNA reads TGTGCCAGCAGCTTTCAAGGCATGGAGGGCTACACCTTC. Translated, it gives CASSFQGMEGYTF.

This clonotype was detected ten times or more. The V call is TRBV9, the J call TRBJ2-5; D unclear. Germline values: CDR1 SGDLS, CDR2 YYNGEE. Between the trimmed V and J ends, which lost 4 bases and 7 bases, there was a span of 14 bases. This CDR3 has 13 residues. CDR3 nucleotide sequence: TGTGCCAGCAGCCCGGACGTCCTAGGGACCCAGTACTTC. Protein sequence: CASSPDVLGTQYF.

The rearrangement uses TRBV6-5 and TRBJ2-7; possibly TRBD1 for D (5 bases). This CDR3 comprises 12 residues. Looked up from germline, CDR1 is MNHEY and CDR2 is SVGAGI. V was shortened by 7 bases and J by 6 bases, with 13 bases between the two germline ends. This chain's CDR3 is CASTTQGGEQYF. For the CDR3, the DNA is TGTGCCAGCACCACGCAGGGCGGCGAGCAGTACTTC.

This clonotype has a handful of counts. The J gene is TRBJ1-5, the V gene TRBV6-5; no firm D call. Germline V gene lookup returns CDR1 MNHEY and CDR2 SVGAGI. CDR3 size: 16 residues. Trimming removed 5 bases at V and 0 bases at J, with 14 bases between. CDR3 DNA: TGTGCCAGCAGTAATTTGGGGAACCCTAGCAATCAGCCCCAGCATTTT. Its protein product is CASSNLGNPSNQPQHF.

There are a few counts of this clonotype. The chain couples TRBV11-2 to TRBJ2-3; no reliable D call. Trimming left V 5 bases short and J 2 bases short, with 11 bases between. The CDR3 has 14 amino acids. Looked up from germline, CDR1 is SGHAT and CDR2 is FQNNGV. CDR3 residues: CASSLIDFTDTQYF. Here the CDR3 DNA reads TGTGCCAGCAGCCTGATCGACTTCACAGATACGCAGTATTTT. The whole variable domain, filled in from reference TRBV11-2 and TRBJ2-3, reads EAGVAQSPRYKIIEKRQSVAFWCNPISGHATLYWYQQILGQGPKLLIQFQNNGVVDDSQLPKDRFSAERLKGVDSTLKIQPAKLEDSAVYLCASSLIDFTDTQYFGPGTRLTVL.

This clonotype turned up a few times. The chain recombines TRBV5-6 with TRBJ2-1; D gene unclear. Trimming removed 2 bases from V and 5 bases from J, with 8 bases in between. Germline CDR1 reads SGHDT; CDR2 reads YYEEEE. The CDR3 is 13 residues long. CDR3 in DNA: TGTGCCAGCAGCTTAAGCGCGGACAATGAGCAGTTCTTC. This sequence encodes CASSLSADNEQFF.

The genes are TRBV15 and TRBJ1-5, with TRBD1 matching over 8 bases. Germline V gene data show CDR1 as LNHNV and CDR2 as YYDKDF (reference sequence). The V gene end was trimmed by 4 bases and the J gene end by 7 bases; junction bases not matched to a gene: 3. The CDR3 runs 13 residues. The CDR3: CATSTQGGQPQHF. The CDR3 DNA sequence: TGTGCCACCAGCACACAGGGGGGGCAGCCCCAGCATTTT.